Below are 8 T cell receptor beta chains sequenced from a single sample in a study of T cell responses to AZD1222 COVID-19 vaccine. Some clones are missing from TCRdb's copy, which holds only in-frame ones; the method was immunoSEQ multiplex PCR. The profile shows over 150,000 clones, roughly 88% of them singletons. The sequencing used peripheral blood, collected 28 days after the second AZD1222 dose. These receptors all stem from an adult who received the AZD1222 COVID-19 vaccine.

This CDR3 is CASKQGGWNTGELFF. In nucleotides, the CDR3 is TGTGCCAGCAAACAAGGGGGCTGGAACACCGGGGAGCTGTTTTTT. The rearrangement uses TRBV27 and TRBJ2-2, with 7 bases identical to TRBD1. The CDR3 totals 15 residues. Germline loops: CDR1 MNHEY, CDR2 SMNVEV (reference sequence). V dropped 7 bases and J dropped 1; count of bases not matched to a gene: 6.

This sequence joins TRBV21-1 and TRBJ1-2. TRBV21-1 is noted as a pseudogene. CDR3 length: 16 amino acids. The CDR3 loop is CASSNSRGRGDYGYTF. CDR3 DNA: TGTGCCAGCAGCAACTCCCGGGGACGTGGTGACTATGGCTACACCTTC.

V usage is TRBV30 and J usage is TRBJ1-6, with TRBD1 as a possible D gene (5 bases). The CDR3 contains 14 residues. The V end was cut by 1 base, the J end by 6 bases, with 10 bases between. CDR1 is GTSNPN and CDR2 is SVGIG in the germline V gene (reference sequence). CDR3 nucleotide sequence: TGTGCCTGGAGTGCAGGGCAGTCTAATTCACCCCTCCACTTT. Translated, it gives CAWSAGQSNSPLHF.

The CDR3 DNA reads TGCGCCAGCAGCTTGGGACAGGATTCACCCCTCCACTTT. Its translation: CASSLGQDSPLHF. This chain joins TRBV5-1 and TRBJ1-6; weak D call: TRBD1 (6 bases). Trimming stripped 0 bases from V and 8 bases from J, with 6 bases between. Germline assignment: CDR1 SGHRS and CDR2 YFSETQ. This CDR3 spans 13 amino acids.

The J gene is TRBJ1-3, the V gene TRBV3-1 (or the pseudogene TRBV3-2), with a possible D match to TRBD1 (6 bases). The CDR3 sequence is 17 residues long. Germline CDR1 and CDR2: LGHDT and YNNKEL (reference sequence). The V end lost 0 bases, the J end lost 4 bases, and 16 bases lay between the germline ends. The CDR3: CASSQDLGHLPGNTIYF. CDR3 nucleotides: TGTGCCAGCAGCCAAGATCTGGGACATCTCCCAGGAAACACCATATATTTT.

This clone was seen only once. J is TRBJ1-3 and V is TRBV5-8, with D maybe TRBD1 (5 bases). The germline V gene encodes CDR1 SGHTS and CDR2 YDEGEE. The CDR3 loop spans 14 amino acids. The V end lost 4 bases, the J end lost 4 bases, and 12 bases lay between the germline ends. CDR3 DNA sequence: TGTGCCAGCAGCGCGACAGTGCTCGGAAACACCATATATTTT. Its translation: CASSATVLGNTIYF. The variable domain in full, with the rest retrieved from reference TRBV5-8 and TRBJ1-3, is EAGVTQSPTHLIKTRGQQATLRCSPISGHTSVYWYQQALGLGLQFLLWYDEGEERNRGNFPPRFSGRQFPNYSSELNVNALELEDSALYLCASSATVLGNTIYFGEGSWLTVV.

On this clone itself: A read error may produce the germline difference seen at one junction end. The chain joins TRBV2 to TRBJ1-3; the match to TRBD1 covers 9 bases. This CDR3 has 16 residues. In germline, CDR1 is SNHLY, CDR2 FYNNEI. The CDR3 loop is CASSEGPGTGNLMGNF. Here the CDR3 DNA reads TGTGCCAGCAGTGAGGGACCCGGGACAGGGAATCTGATGGGGAATTTT.

This chain uses TRBV6-5 with TRBJ2-5; 7 bases are a match to TRBD2. The CDR3 is 14 amino acids. CDR1 and CDR2 from the germline V gene are MNHEY and SVGAGI. J lost 1 base, V lost 6 bases, and 5 bases had no gene match. CDR3 protein: CASSRGGSQETQYF. Written as DNA, the CDR3 is TGTGCCAGCAGCCGCGGGGGTTCCCAAGAGACCCAGTACTTC.